These T cell receptor beta chains were read from a single sample in a study of breast tumors, draining lymph nodes, adjacent tissues. One entry per CDR3 protein results from TCRdb running MiXCR on the multiplex PCR reads. Found here are over 15,000 distinct CDR3 sequences, under 60% of them singletons; the top ten hold 15% to 20%. Sequencing used tumor-adjacent breast tissue. The receptors were gathered from a female donor with breast cancer. Some clones in this sample may be carry-over from other donors' samples. The CDR3 runs from the conserved cysteine through the conserved F or W. The D gene is left open where the match is weak.

d_call: TRBD1; v_call: TRBV19; j_call: TRBJ2-7; cdr3_aa: CASSGTLTGDSYEQYF
d_call: TRBD2; v_call: TRBV12-3/TRBV12-4; j_call: TRBJ2-7; cdr3_aa: CASSSAGGLAGNEQYF
d_call: NA; v_call: TRBV20-1; j_call: TRBJ1-1; cdr3_aa: CSAGTGLDTEAFF
d_call: NA; v_call: TRBV19; j_call: TRBJ1-1; cdr3_aa: CATKDALNTEAFF
d_call: TRBD2; v_call: TRBV11-3; j_call: TRBJ2-5; cdr3_aa: CASSLGLAAAQETQYF
d_call: TRBD1; v_call: TRBV5-5; j_call: TRBJ2-7; cdr3_aa: CASRGSGTGGEQYF
d_call: NA; v_call: TRBV12-3/TRBV12-4; j_call: TRBJ1-2; cdr3_aa: CASSLGATELYGYTF
d_call: TRBD2; v_call: TRBV28; j_call: TRBJ2-7; cdr3_aa: CASSLVLANEQYF
d_call: NA; v_call: TRBV5-5; j_call: TRBJ2-2; cdr3_aa: CASSLDTADTGELFF
d_call: NA; v_call: TRBV5-6; j_call: TRBJ1-6; cdr3_aa: CASSLGQESPLHF
d_call: TRBD2; v_call: TRBV6-4; j_call: TRBJ2-3; cdr3_aa: CASTISGSGTDTQYF
d_call: NA; v_call: TRBV29-1; j_call: TRBJ1-2; cdr3_aa: CSVGPEDGYTF
d_call: NA; v_call: TRBV20-1; j_call: TRBJ2-2; cdr3_aa: CSARLTSSGELFF
d_call: TRBD2; v_call: TRBV7-9; j_call: TRBJ2-5; cdr3_aa: CASSHTGTSGGEETQYF
d_call: NA; v_call: TRBV11-2; j_call: TRBJ2-5; cdr3_aa: CASSLGGRVETQYF
d_call: NA; v_call: TRBV7-9; j_call: TRBJ1-2; cdr3_aa: CASSHRVDYGYTF
d_call: NA; v_call: TRBV28; j_call: TRBJ1-4; cdr3_aa: CASSLGGGYEKLFF
d_call: NA; v_call: TRBV7-2; j_call: TRBJ2-1; cdr3_aa: CASSLEGASSYNEQFF
d_call: TRBD2; v_call: TRBV11-3; j_call: TRBJ2-3; cdr3_aa: CASSSSGSTDTQYF
d_call: NA; v_call: TRBV7-2; j_call: TRBJ2-1; cdr3_aa: CASSPLWSSGQDNEQFF
d_call: NA; v_call: TRBV19; j_call: TRBJ1-2; cdr3_aa: CASSRQIGYTF
d_call: NA; v_call: TRBV7-3; j_call: TRBJ2-3; cdr3_aa: CASSFLAGAIDTQYF
d_call: TRBD2; v_call: TRBV7-2; j_call: TRBJ2-5; cdr3_aa: CASSLTSGREETQYF
d_call: TRBD1; v_call: TRBV19; j_call: TRBJ2-7; cdr3_aa: CASSSGTGVVNEQYF
d_call: NA; v_call: TRBV20-1; j_call: TRBJ1-5; cdr3_aa: CSASDRNQPPHF
d_call: NA; v_call: TRBV20-1; j_call: TRBJ1-3; cdr3_aa: CSATPQKYSGNTIYF
d_call: TRBD1; v_call: TRBV6-2/TRBV6-3; j_call: TRBJ2-5; cdr3_aa: CASSWGQAQEETQYF
d_call: NA; v_call: TRBV6-1; j_call: TRBJ2-7; cdr3_aa: CASRGGGDEQYF
d_call: NA; v_call: TRBV19; j_call: TRBJ2-7; cdr3_aa: CASSPTGTHYEQYF
d_call: NA; v_call: TRBV7-9; j_call: TRBJ2-7; cdr3_aa: CASSYRQGGRNEQYF
d_call: NA; v_call: TRBV6-2/TRBV6-3; j_call: TRBJ2-1; cdr3_aa: CASSRGNEQFF
d_call: TRBD2; v_call: TRBV2; j_call: TRBJ2-2; cdr3_aa: CASSLTSGVNTGELFF
d_call: NA; v_call: TRBV24-1; j_call: TRBJ2-1; cdr3_aa: CATSVDYNEQFF
d_call: TRBD1; v_call: TRBV25-1; j_call: TRBJ2-5; cdr3_aa: CASSIDRGQEETQYF
d_call: TRBD1; v_call: TRBV20-1; j_call: TRBJ1-1; cdr3_aa: CSARDRGVEAFF
d_call: TRBD2; v_call: TRBV5-1; j_call: TRBJ2-3; cdr3_aa: CASSLETSGLTDTQYF
d_call: NA; v_call: TRBV28; j_call: TRBJ2-7; cdr3_aa: CASSWGTSLREQYF
d_call: NA; v_call: TRBV19; j_call: TRBJ1-2; cdr3_aa: CASSRVPRAPEDGYTF
d_call: TRBD2; v_call: TRBV28; j_call: TRBJ2-1; cdr3_aa: CASSFAGMVAGVHEQFF
d_call: NA; v_call: TRBV7-8; j_call: TRBJ1-1; cdr3_aa: CASTTRLSTEAFF
d_call: NA; v_call: TRBV3-2; j_call: TRBJ1-6; cdr3_aa: CASSRTGYSPLHF
d_call: TRBD2; v_call: TRBV10-1; j_call: TRBJ2-3; cdr3_aa: CASSGGTSGRTDTQYF
d_call: NA; v_call: TRBV7-9; j_call: TRBJ2-7; cdr3_aa: CASSLAAWGNEQYF
d_call: NA; v_call: TRBV7-2; j_call: TRBJ1-5; cdr3_aa: CASSLTGIAGQPQHF
d_call: TRBD2; v_call: TRBV20-1; j_call: TRBJ2-7; cdr3_aa: CSAPGGTSGYYEQYF
d_call: NA; v_call: TRBV20-1; j_call: TRBJ1-6; cdr3_aa: CSARIHGRWNSPLHF